These T cell receptor beta chains were read from a single sample in a study of OX40 agonist ivuxolimab in advanced cancers. Generated by immunoSEQ multiplex PCR, the TCRdb table keeps only in-frame clones and is missing some. Here the sample spans about 73,000 clones, approximately 90% being singletons. The sample in question was CD4+ or CD8+ T cells sorted from blood, obtained in a trial of the OX40 agonist ivuxolimab. These receptors were collected from an adult with an advanced solid tumor such as melanoma, head and neck, liver or kidney cancer. CDR3s include the opening cysteine and the closing phenylalanine or tryptophan. The D gene is left open where the match is weak. Not all rows give a size; the values are once, few, many and, for expanded clones, a class.

TRBV5-1	-	-	TRBJ1-4	TGCGCCAGCAGCTTACGGGGGGTTGAAAAACTGTTTTTT	CASSLRGVEKLFF
TRBV28	-	TRBD1	TRBJ2-3	TGTGCCAGCAGTTTAGGTGGACAGGCCACAGATACGCAGTATTTT	CASSLGGQATDTQYF
TRBV2	-	-	TRBJ1-5	TGTGCCAGCAGGGAGACAGGCTATAGCAATCAGCCCCAGCATTTT	CASRETGYSNQPQHF
TRBV7-2	-	-	TRBJ1-1	TGTGCCAGCAGCTCGAACTTGAACACTGAAGCTTTCTTT	CASSSNLNTEAFF
TRBV5-4	-	-	TRBJ2-5	TGTGCCAGCAGCTTGAATTGGGGCAGCCAAGAGACCCAGTACTTC	CASSLNWGSQETQYF
TRBV4-1	-	TRBD2	TRBJ2-7	TGCGCCAGCAGCCAAGATCTGACTAGCGGGAGCTACGAGCAGTACTTC	CASSQDLTSGSYEQYF
TRBV27	-	-	TRBJ2-1	TGTGCCAGCAGTACGGACGGGCATCAGTTCTTC	CASSTDGHQFF
TRBV7-9	once	-	TRBJ2-7	TGTGCCAGCAGCTTATCCCCCTACGAGCAGTACTTC	CASSLSPYEQYF
TRBV5-4	-	TRBD1	TRBJ2-1	TGTGCCAGCTGGGACAGGGGGGACCACAATGAGCAGTTCTTC	CASWDRGDHNEQFF
TRBV19	-	TRBD2	TRBJ2-1	TGTGCCAGTAGTATAGGTCTAGCGGGAGTTTTCTTC	CASSIGLAGVFF
TRBV29-1	-	-	TRBJ1-2	TGCAGCGTTCTGGGAAACTATGGCTACACCTTC	CSVLGNYGYTF
TRBV28	-	-	TRBJ1-4	TGTGCCAGCAGTTTACCACCGAGGGGGACTAATGAAAAACTGTTTTTT	CASSLPPRGTNEKLFF
TRBV21-1	-	-	TRBJ1-4	TGTGCCAGCAGCAAAAGACAGGGCACTAATGAAAAACTGTTTTTT	CASSKRQGTNEKLFF
TRBV6-1	-	TRBD1	TRBJ2-7	TGTGCCAGCCTAGGACAGGTCGATGGCTACGAGCAGTACTTC	CASLGQVDGYEQYF
TRBV27	-	TRBD2	TRBJ2-7	TGTGCCAGCAGTGCCGGGACTAGCGGTTACGAGCAGTACTTC	CASSAGTSGYEQYF
TRBV9	-	-	TRBJ2-7	TGTGCCAGCAGCATCACGGACAGCATCTCCTACGAGCAGTACTTC	CASSITDSISYEQYF
TRBV27	-	-	TRBJ1-2	TGTGCCAGCAGGCCCGCGGGGAACTCTAACTATGGCTACACCTTC	CASRPAGNSNYGYTF